The 30 T cell receptor beta chains reported below all come from one sample, sequenced in a study of cytomegalovirus exposure and HLA in healthy donors. 13 Jbeta primers and 60 Vbeta primers were used for the PCR. Libraries were prepared by immunoSEQ multiplex PCR; TCRdb keeps only in-frame clonotypes and omits some of them. Of approximately 140,000 clones in the sample, roughly two thirds were seen once. Sequencing input: PBMCs. These receptor sequences come from a woman aged 35 to 49 in good health and CMV-seronegative.

The chain links TRBV7-6 to TRBJ1-5, with D tentatively TRBD1 (5 bases). There are 14 residues in the CDR3. V was pared by 5 bases and J by 5 bases, with 13 bases between. Looked up from germline, CDR1 is SGHVS and CDR2 is FNYEAQ. The CDR3 nucleotides read TGTGCCAGCAGCGCGGGACTGAACCATCAGCCCCAGCATTTT. Translated, it gives CASSAGLNHQPQHF.

The gene calls are TRBV25-1 and TRBJ2-6; TRBD1 agrees at 9 bases. The CDR3 spans 15 residues. The germline V gene encodes CDR1 MGHDK and CDR2 SYGVNS. The junction had 15 bases not matched to a gene; V was cut back by 6 bases and J by 15 bases. The CDR3 coding sequence is TGTGCCAGCAGCCGACCCGGGACAGGGAACTTGGACCTGACTTTC. Translated: CASSRPGTGNLDLTF.

This sequence joins TRBV10-3 and TRBJ2-5, with TRBD2 matching over 9 bases. The CDR3 has 17 residues. Germline V gene sequence: CDR1 ENHRY, CDR2 SYGVKD. Germline trimming cut 0 bases from V and 2 bases from J; bases unmatched to any gene: 7. The CDR3 DNA is TGTGCCATCAGTGAGTCGTTGAGCGGGGGGACGCAAGAGACCCAGTACTTC. It codes for CAISESLSGGTQETQYF.

In DNA, the CDR3 is TGCGCCAGCAGCCAAGATCCAGCCTACAATGAGCAGTTCTTC. Translated, it gives CASSQDPAYNEQFF. The chain couples TRBV4-1 to TRBJ2-1; no clear D. Between the trimmed V and J ends, which lost 0 bases and 2 bases, there was a span of 5 bases. The V gene's germline CDR1 is MGHRA and CDR2 YSYEKL. This CDR3 has 14 residues.

The V call is TRBV10-3, the J call TRBJ2-7; the match to TRBD1 covers 7 bases. With V trimmed by 4 bases and J by 4 bases, 7 bases remained unmatched. In germline, CDR1 is ENHRY, CDR2 SYGVKD. This CDR3 region has 14 residues. The CDR3 is CAISAGGRRYEQYV. The CDR3 DNA reads as TGTGCCATCAGTGCAGGGGGTAGGAGGTACGAGCAGTACGTC.

The CDR3 reads CASSRGSGSGNTIYF. The CDR3 DNA reads TGTGCCAGTAGTCGAGGTTCCGGCTCTGGAAACACCATATATTTT. This chain joins TRBV19 and TRBJ1-3; no definite D call. The CDR3 contains 15 residues. V lost 5 bases to trimming and J lost 0 bases, with 11 bases between them. Germline loops: CDR1 LNHDA, CDR2 SQIVND (reference sequence).

The chain is built from TRBV27 and TRBJ1-2; D remains unclear. There are 17 residues in the CDR3. V was trimmed by 3 bases and J by 0 bases, leaving 17 bases between them. From germline, CDR1 is MNHEY and CDR2 SMNVEV (reference sequence). The CDR3 coding sequence is TGTGCCAGCAGTTTGATGGGCAGTTATGTGTCTAACTATGGCTACACCTTC. Protein product: CASSLMGSYVSNYGYTF.

This clone came up once. CDR3 sequence (DNA): TGTGCCAGCAGCCTACAGGGGGCGGAGAACACTGAAGCTTTCTTT. Residues: CASSLQGAENTEAFF. The chain has TRBV7-2 and TRBJ1-1; 9 nucleotides align to TRBD1. With 5 bases clipped from V and 1 base from J, the junction kept 5 bases outside the gene matches. Germline V lookup: CDR1 SGHTA, CDR2 FQGNSA. The CDR3 is 15 amino acids.

The chain couples TRBV5-4 to TRBJ2-3; no firm D call. Trimming removed 4 bases at V and 1 base at J, with 10 bases between. The CDR3 sequence is 14 residues long. CDR1 SGHNT and CDR2 YYREEE come from the germline V gene (reference sequence). CDR3 region: CASSEDTGTDTQYF. The CDR3 DNA reads as TGTGCCAGCAGCGAAGACACAGGCACAGATACGCAGTATTTT.

CDR3 sequence: CASRTGILTGELFF. CDR3 DNA: TGTGCCAGTAGAACAGGGATCCTCACCGGGGAGCTGTTTTTT. The chain links TRBV19 to TRBJ2-2, with a tentative D call TRBD1 (6 bases). With 6 bases removed from V and 4 bases from J, the gap between germline ends came to 12 bases. There are 14 residues in the CDR3. From germline, CDR1 is LNHDA and CDR2 SQIVND (reference sequence).

The V and J genes are TRBV5-1 and TRBJ2-3; 14 bases align to TRBD2. The J segment lost 5 bases and the V segment lost 4 bases, leaving 9 bases of the junction unmatched. The CDR3 loop spans 17 amino acids. CDR1 is SGHRS and CDR2 is YFSETQ in the germline V gene. CDR3 in DNA: TGCGCCAGCAGCAAGTTGGGACTAGCGGGGGCATTAGATACGCAGTATTTT. The encoded protein is CASSKLGLAGALDTQYF. Using reference TRBV5-1 and TRBJ2-3 for the parts outside the CDR3, the full variable domain is KAGVTQTPRYLIKTRGQQVTLSCSPISGHRSVSWYQQTPGQGLQFLFEYFSETQRNKGNFPGRFSGRQFSNSRSEMNVSTLELGDSALYLCASSKLGLAGALDTQYFGPGTRLTVL.

CDR3 amino acids: CASSLADSGGAWGTQYF. In nucleotides, the CDR3 is TGTGCCAGCAGCTTAGCGGATAGCGGGGGGGCCTGGGGGACCCAGTACTTC. The chain uses TRBV7-2 and TRBJ2-5; TRBD2 aligns across 11 bases. V lost 0 bases to trimming and J lost 7 bases; unmatched junction nucleotides: 10. The CDR3 loop spans 17 amino acids. The germline V gene encodes CDR1 SGHTA and CDR2 FQGNSA.

V and J are TRBV5-4 and TRBJ2-2; tentatively, D is TRBD2 (6 bases). The CDR3 has 19 residues. Between the trimmed V and J ends, which lost 4 bases and 0 bases, there was a span of 22 bases. Germline CDR1 reads SGHNT; CDR2 reads YYREEE (reference sequence). CDR3 bases: TGTGCCAGCAGCCTAACACCCCCCTGGGGGACTCCGAACACCGGGGAGCTGTTTTTT. Translating gives CASSLTPPWGTPNTGELFF.

The CDR3 DNA sequence: TGCGCCAGCAGCTTCAGCGGGCCGAGCAGTGGAAATACGCAGTATTTT. Translating gives CASSFSGPSSGNTQYF. The V call is TRBV5-1, the J call TRBJ2-3, with D perhaps TRBD2 (6 bases). Germline V lookup: CDR1 SGHRS, CDR2 YFSETQ. The V and J ends lost 2 bases and 7 bases respectively, with 20 bases between them. CDR3 length: 16 residues.

This clone was counted once. The chain joins TRBV7-9 to TRBJ1-6; the D is unclear. Germline CDR1 is SEHNR and CDR2 is FQNEAQ (reference sequence). This CDR3 contains 16 residues. V was shortened by 1 base and J by 10 bases, with 17 bases between the two germline ends. CDR3 coding DNA: TGTGCCAGCAGCTTAGACAGCGGATTCACCCAATCACCCCTCCACTTT. This translates into CASSLDSGFTQSPLHF.

A few counts support this clone. This chain links TRBV5-6 with TRBJ1-5; 10 nucleotides agree with TRBD1. The CDR3 runs to 15 residues. The germline gives CDR1 SGHDT, CDR2 YYEEEE. Germline trimming cut 5 bases from V and 4 bases from J; bases unmatched to any gene: 6. This CDR3 reads CASSFGTGANQPQHF. Written as DNA, the CDR3 is TGTGCCAGCAGTTTTGGGACAGGGGCTAATCAGCCCCAGCATTTT. The full variable domain, completed using reference TRBV5-6 and TRBJ1-5, is DAGVTQSPTHLIKTRGQQVTLRCSPKSGHDTVSWYQQALGQGPQFIFQYYEEEERQRGNFPDRFSGHQFPNYSSELNVNALLLGDSALYLCASSFGTGANQPQHFGDGTRLSIL.

The chain carries TRBV6-5 and TRBJ2-5, with 10 bases identical to TRBD2. The germline V gene has CDR1 MNHEY and CDR2 SVGAGI. Trimming removed 0 bases from V and 2 bases from J; junction bases left unmatched: 3. This CDR3 has 16 amino acids. DNA of the CDR3: TGTGCCAGCAGTTACTCTGTAGCGGGGGGACAAGAGACCCAGTACTTC. Its translation is CASSYSVAGGQETQYF.

The chain is built from TRBV4-1 and TRBJ1-5, with TRBD1 as a possible D gene (5 bases). This CDR3 is 16 amino acids long. CDR1 is MGHRA and CDR2 is YSYEKL in the germline V gene. Trimming cost V 1 base and J 4 bases, with 14 bases left between them. The CDR3 DNA follows: TGCGCCAGCAGCCAAGTTTCTCGGCCAGGGAATCAGCCCCAGCATTTT. This encodes CASSQVSRPGNQPQHF.

The gene calls are TRBV4-1 and TRBJ1-5; maybe TRBD1 (6 bases). Germline loops: CDR1 MGHRA, CDR2 YSYEKL. This CDR3 is 15 amino acids long. The V and J ends lost 5 bases and 1 base respectively, with 12 bases between them. CDR3 sequence: CASSSSGESNQPQHF. CDR3 DNA: TGCGCCAGCAGCTCCTCAGGGGAAAGCAATCAGCCCCAGCATTTT.

This rearrangement joins TRBV10-2 to TRBJ2-1; 16 nucleotides match TRBD2. Germline-derived CDR1 and CDR2 are WSHSY and SAAADI. CDR3 length: 16 amino acids. The V gene end was trimmed by 7 bases and the J gene end by 4 bases; junction bases not matched to a gene: 4. The CDR3: CASKPGLAGGYNEQFF. CDR3 nucleotides: TGCGCCAGCAAGCCGGGACTAGCGGGGGGGTACAATGAGCAGTTCTTC.

This chain joins TRBV4-1 and TRBJ2-3, with 9 bases aligning to TRBD2. Germline CDR1 and CDR2: MGHRA and YSYEKL. The CDR3 is made up of 15 amino acids. Trimming took 4 bases from V and 1 from J; bases not matched to a gene: 3. The CDR3 DNA is TGCGCCAGCAGCCCCCGACTAGCGGGCACAGATACGCAGTATTTT. Encoded protein: CASSPRLAGTDTQYF.

The J gene is TRBJ1-2, the V gene TRBV5-8, with D possibly matching TRBD1 (5 bases). CDR1 SGHTS and CDR2 YDEGEE come from the germline V gene. The CDR3 is 16 amino acids. V was trimmed by 4 bases and J by 0 bases, leaving 16 bases between them. The CDR3 is CASSPAGQDPNYGYTF. The DNA for the CDR3 is TGTGCCAGCAGCCCGGCGGGGCAGGATCCTAACTATGGCTACACCTTC.

This clone was picked up a small number of times. V usage is TRBV5-1 and J usage is TRBJ2-5, with a weak D call TRBD1 (6 bases). The germline V gene encodes CDR1 SGHRS and CDR2 YFSETQ. The CDR3 extends over 15 amino acids. Between the trimmed V and J ends, which lost 1 base and 5 bases, there was a span of 15 bases. The CDR3 spells CASSLSQGSPETQYF. As DNA, the CDR3 is TGCGCCAGCAGCTTGTCCCAGGGGAGTCCGGAGACCCAGTACTTC.

The CDR3 spells CASSTTGMVETQYF. In DNA form, the CDR3 reads TGTGCCAGCAGTACGACCGGGATGGTGGAGACCCAGTACTTC. The chain carries TRBV6-5 and TRBJ2-5; a possible D gene is TRBD2 (5 bases). The CDR3 is made up of 14 amino acids. The germline V gene has CDR1 MNHEY and CDR2 SVGAGI. V was cut by 5 bases and J by 5 bases, with 15 bases left in between.

As for this clone: This CDR3 is also generated by other DNA sequences in the sample. The chain joins TRBV15 to TRBJ2-5; D gene unclear. CDR1 is LNHNV and CDR2 is YYDKDF in the germline V gene (reference sequence). The V end was cut by 0 bases, the J end by 2 bases, with 10 bases between. The CDR3 spans 15 residues. The CDR3 DNA reads TGTGCCACCAGCAGAGACCCCAGAGGTCAAGAGACCCAGTACTTC. Residues: CATSRDPRGQETQYF.

This clone was seen only a few times. CDR3: CASSLTEARGFGYTF. The CDR3 DNA follows: TGTGCCAGCAGCTTAACGGAGGCGCGGGGGTTTGGCTACACCTTC. This chain joins TRBV5-6 and TRBJ1-2; D possibly corresponds to TRBD1 (5 bases). V was trimmed by 2 bases and J by 7 bases, leaving 18 bases between them. The CDR3 loop spans 15 amino acids. The germline CDR1 and CDR2 sequences are SGHDT and YYEEEE.

A few counts support this clone. The chain is built from TRBV19 and TRBJ1-4; D is undetermined. V lost 5 bases to trimming and J lost 1 base, with 8 bases between them. The germline V gene has CDR1 LNHDA and CDR2 SQIVND (reference sequence). This CDR3 comprises 14 residues. The CDR3 sequence is CASSLRGTNEKLFF. The CDR3 coding sequence is TGTGCCAGTAGTCTCCGAGGAACTAATGAAAAACTGTTTTTT.

The chain links TRBV15 to TRBJ1-4, with TRBD1 matching over 9 bases. Per germline, CDR1 LNHNV and CDR2 YYDKDF (reference sequence). V trimming: 3 bases; J trimming: 6 bases; junction bases outside the gene matches: 8. The CDR3 length is 16 residues. Here the CDR3 reads CATSSLKGQGDEKLFF. The DNA of the CDR3 is TGTGCCACCAGCAGTCTAAAGGGACAGGGAGATGAAAAACTGTTTTTT.

With regard to this clone: Additional DNA sequences in this sample encode the identical CDR3. The chain recombines TRBV28 with TRBJ1-1; 8 positions match TRBD1. The CDR3 loop spans 14 amino acids. J gave up 5 bases and V 6 bases, and 8 bases lay outside the gene matches. CDR1 and CDR2 from the germline V gene are MDHEN and SYDVKM. The CDR3 here is CASSIGQGGTEAFF. The CDR3 nucleotides read TGTGCCAGCAGCATCGGACAGGGTGGAACTGAAGCTTTCTTT.

The chain is built from TRBV27 and TRBJ2-5; possible D gene TRBD1, 5 bases. Germline V gene sequence: CDR1 MNHEY, CDR2 SMNVEV (reference sequence). The CDR3 sequence is 13 residues long. The V gene lost 3 bases and the J gene lost 3 bases, with 8 bases spanning the gap. CDR3 in DNA: TGTGCCAGCAGTTTGATAGGGGAAGAGACCCAGTACTTC. As protein: CASSLIGEETQYF.